Shown below are 18 T cell receptor beta chains from a single sample sequenced in a study of blood T cell repertoires in COVID-19. Some clones are missing from TCRdb's copy, which holds only in-frame ones; the method was immunoSEQ multiplex PCR. The sample shows 120,000 or so clones, roughly 82% of them seen only once. Sample: peripheral blood. The receptors were sampled from a woman aged 55-70 years with acute or convalescent COVID-19.

This sequence joins TRBV9 and TRBJ2-2; 10 bases map to TRBD1. The CDR3 covers 17 residues. Trimming cost V 2 bases and J 1 base; bases outside gene matches: 5. The germline V gene encodes CDR1 SGDLS and CDR2 YYNGEE. The CDR3: CASSVSGQGLNTGELFF. The DNA of the CDR3 is TGTGCCAGCAGCGTCTCGGGACAGGGGTTGAACACCGGGGAGCTGTTTTTT. Combining the CDR3 with reference TRBV9 and TRBJ2-2 gives the whole variable domain DSGVTQTPKHLITATGQRVTLRCSPRSGDLSVYWYQQSLDQGLQFLIQYYNGEERAKGNILERFSAQQFPDLHSELNLSSLELGDSALYFCASSVSGQGLNTGELFFGEGSRLTVL.

This chain joins TRBV3-1 (or the pseudogene TRBV3-2) and TRBJ2-7; D is perhaps TRBD2 (6 bases). The CDR3 runs 14 residues. The V gene's germline CDR1 is LGHDT and CDR2 YNNKEL (reference sequence). V gave up 10 bases and J gave up 9 bases, with 25 bases separating them. Here the CDR3 reads CATRRRDGSGGQYF. CDR3 coding DNA: TGTGCCACCCGACGGCGGGACGGGTCCGGGGGGCAGTACTTC.

The chain joins TRBV2 to TRBJ1-3, with a weak D call TRBD1 (5 bases). The V gene's germline CDR1 is SNHLY and CDR2 FYNNEI. The V end lost 6 bases, the J end lost 2 bases, and 17 bases lay between the germline ends. This CDR3 spans 16 amino acids. The CDR3 spells CASRRREGPPGNTIYF. CDR3 sequence (DNA): TGTGCCAGCAGAAGGAGGGAGGGGCCCCCTGGAAACACCATATATTTT.

J is TRBJ1-1 and V is TRBV7-9; 11 bases agree with TRBD1. The germline CDR1 and CDR2 sequences are SEHNR and FQNEAQ (reference sequence). CDR3 size: 14 residues. Trimming at V came to 5 bases and at J to 5 bases, leaving 4 bases not matched to a gene. The DNA of the CDR3 is TGTGCCAGCAGCGTGGACAGGGGGCGGACTGAAGCTTTCTTT. Amino acids: CASSVDRGRTEAFF.

This clone appeared a few times. V gene TRBV21-1 combines with J gene TRBJ1-5; the table's TRBD1 call for D was not verified on the DNA. TRBV21-1 is deemed a pseudogene. The CDR3 length is 13 residues. CDR3 sequence (DNA): TGTGCCAGCAGCAAGACAGGGCCAGGGCCCCAGCATTTT. Protein sequence: CASSKTGPGPQHF.

The chain joins TRBV3-1 (or the pseudogene TRBV3-2) to TRBJ2-2; tentatively, D is TRBD1 (6 bases). Germline V lookup: CDR1 LGHDT, CDR2 YNNKEL (reference sequence). Trimming left V 4 bases short and J 3 bases short, with 12 bases between. This CDR3 is 15 amino acids long. CDR3 sequence: CASSLGQGYTGELFF. The DNA of the CDR3 is TGTGCCAGCAGCCTGGGCCAGGGGTACACCGGGGAGCTGTTTTTT.

The J gene is TRBJ1-2, the V gene TRBV4-3; D unresolved. The CDR3 covers 14 residues. The V gene's germline CDR1 is LGHNA and CDR2 YSLEER. The V end was cut by 0 bases, the J end by 7 bases, with 12 bases between. The CDR3 region is CASSQEPGVSGYTF. The CDR3, as DNA: TGCGCCAGCAGCCAAGAACCCGGGGTCAGTGGCTACACCTTC.

This clone showed up just a few times. V and J are TRBV11-2 and TRBJ2-7; TRBD1 matches at 9 bases. Germline CDR1 is SGHAT and CDR2 is FQNNGV. With 1 base clipped from V and 5 bases from J, the junction kept 12 bases outside the gene matches. The CDR3 spans 17 residues. In DNA form, the CDR3 reads TGTGCCAGCAGCTTAGTGCCCCCCGGGACAGGGCGCGACGAGCAGTACTTC. It specifies CASSLVPPGTGRDEQYF.

The chain combines TRBV9 with TRBJ1-6, with 8 bases fitting TRBD1. Germline V CDR1 and CDR2: SGDLS, YYNGEE. V lost 3 bases and J lost 6; bases outside the gene matches: 5. CDR3 length equals 15 residues. The CDR3: CASSASTGGNSPLHF. The CDR3, as DNA: TGTGCCAGCAGCGCTTCAACAGGGGGTAATTCACCCCTCCACTTT.

The table lists this clone with a few counts. This rearrangement joins TRBV15 to TRBJ1-4; maybe TRBD1 (5 bases). CDR3 length equals 15 residues. Germline V lookup: CDR1 LNHNV, CDR2 YYDKDF (reference sequence). Trimming took 0 bases from V and 2 from J, leaving 7 bases between them. CDR3 loop: CATSRDPGTNEKLFF. The CDR3 DNA reads TGTGCCACCAGCAGAGATCCAGGGACTAATGAAAAACTGTTTTTT.

The gene calls are TRBV9 and TRBJ2-1; 9 bases fit TRBD2. The CDR3 runs to 16 residues. V shed 3 bases, J shed 3 bases, and the junction held 7 bases outside the gene matches. The germline gives CDR1 SGDLS, CDR2 YYNGEE. CDR3 DNA sequence: TGTGCCAGCAGCGCAGAAGCGGGGGGCTTCTACAATGAGCAGTTCTTC. It is translated as CASSAEAGGFYNEQFF.

The chain is built from TRBV11-3 and TRBJ2-3, with D unclear. Germline V gene data show CDR1 as SGHNT and CDR2 as YENEEA. The ends were cut back, 4 bases at V and 3 bases at J, with 8 bases in the middle. The CDR3 covers 13 residues. The CDR3 loop reads CASSSLRTDTQYF. CDR3 DNA: TGTGCCAGCAGCTCTTTGCGGACAGATACGCAGTATTTT.

The chain carries TRBV5-1 and TRBJ2-5; 8 bases fit TRBD2. Germline lookup yields CDR1 SGHRS and CDR2 YFSETQ. The J segment lost 4 bases and the V segment lost 5 bases, leaving 7 bases of the junction unmatched. This CDR3 has 14 amino acids. The CDR3 coding sequence is TGCGCCAGCAGTTTTAGCGGGGTCGCAGAGACCCAGTACTTC. Translating gives CASSFSGVAETQYF.

The chain couples TRBV30 to TRBJ1-1; 8 bases agree with TRBD1. This CDR3 has 17 residues. V lost 4 bases, J lost 0 bases, and 13 bases stayed unmatched. Germline V CDR1 and CDR2: GTSNPN, SVGIG (reference sequence). CDR3 coding DNA: TGTGCCTGGAACTCGAACCTCGGACAGGGACTGAACACTGAAGCTTTCTTT. It codes for CAWNSNLGQGLNTEAFF.

The chain couples TRBV3-1 (or the pseudogene TRBV3-2) to TRBJ2-3, with TRBD1 identical over 8 bases. This CDR3 has 15 amino acids. The germline gives CDR1 LGHDT, CDR2 YNNKEL (reference sequence). J was trimmed by 4 bases and V by 1 base; bases with no gene match: 4. CDR3 sequence reads: CASSQGQGSSDTQYF. The CDR3 bases are TGTGCCAGCAGCCAAGGACAGGGGAGTTCAGATACGCAGTATTTT.

The V gene is TRBV27, the J gene TRBJ1-1, with D possibly TRBD1 on 6 matching bases. Germline V gene data show CDR1 as MNHEY and CDR2 as SMNVEV (reference sequence). V was trimmed by 1 base and J by 4 bases, leaving 10 bases between them. The CDR3 length is 14 residues. This CDR3 is CASSLFDRTTEAFF. The CDR3 bases are TGTGCCAGCAGTTTATTCGACAGGACCACTGAAGCTTTCTTT.

V is TRBV3-1 (or the pseudogene TRBV3-2) and J is TRBJ1-3, with D perhaps TRBD1 (6 bases). V lost 4 bases and J 4 bases, leaving 11 bases between the germline ends. This CDR3 is built from 14 residues. The germline V gene encodes CDR1 LGHDT and CDR2 YNNKEL (reference sequence). The CDR3 region has the DNA TGTGCCAGCAGCCTCGGGACAATAGGAAACACCATATATTTT. This translates into CASSLGTIGNTIYF.

This clone has a handful of counts. The chain has TRBV6-2 or TRBV6-3 and TRBJ2-5; 8 nucleotides match TRBD2. V lost 6 bases, J lost 4 bases, and 10 bases stayed unmatched. The CDR3 is 15 amino acids. Germline-derived CDR1 and CDR2 are MNHEY and SVGEGT. The CDR3 loop is CASSNLGLAGETQYF. CDR3 bases: TGTGCCAGCAGCAACTTAGGACTAGCCGGAGAGACCCAGTACTTC.